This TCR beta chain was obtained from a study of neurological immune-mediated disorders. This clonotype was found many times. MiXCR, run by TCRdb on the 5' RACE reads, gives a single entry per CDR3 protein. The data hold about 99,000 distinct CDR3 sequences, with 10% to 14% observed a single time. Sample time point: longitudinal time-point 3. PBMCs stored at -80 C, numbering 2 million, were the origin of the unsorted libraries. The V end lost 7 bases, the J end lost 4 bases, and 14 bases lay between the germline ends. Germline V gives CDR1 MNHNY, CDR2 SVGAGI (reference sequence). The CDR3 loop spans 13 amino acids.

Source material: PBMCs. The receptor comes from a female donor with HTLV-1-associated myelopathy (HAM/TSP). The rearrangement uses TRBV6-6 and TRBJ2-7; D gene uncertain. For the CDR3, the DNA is TGTGCCAGCACTAGGCGGCAGGAATACGAGCAGTACTTC. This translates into CASTRRQEYEQYF.